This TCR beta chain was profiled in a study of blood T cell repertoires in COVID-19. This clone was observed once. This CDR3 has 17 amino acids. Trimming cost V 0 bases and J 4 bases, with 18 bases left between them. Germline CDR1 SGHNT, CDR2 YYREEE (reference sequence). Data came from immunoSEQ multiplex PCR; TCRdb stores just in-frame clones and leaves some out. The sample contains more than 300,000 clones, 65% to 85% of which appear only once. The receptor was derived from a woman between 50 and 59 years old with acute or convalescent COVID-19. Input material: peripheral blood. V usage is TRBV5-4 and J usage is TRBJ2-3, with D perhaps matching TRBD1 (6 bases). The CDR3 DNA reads TGTGCCAGCAGCTTGGAGTCAGGTGGCAGGGGCCCAGATACGCAGTATTTT. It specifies CASSLESGGRGPDTQYF.